This note documents a single T cell receptor (beta chain) sequence. As yet, its antigen is unknown. The CDR3 is 15 residues long. The V gene's germline CDR1 is MDHEN and CDR2 SYDVKM. Trimming left V 7 bases short and J 2 bases short, with 15 bases between. This entry is derived from a study of T cells after posttransplantation cyclophosphamide. Study-level findings and limits: Recipient CMV seropositivity and CMV reactivation strongly tracked TRB clonality. Later post-transplant blood repertoires were often dominated by donor CD8+ memory clones. Tissue-infiltrating T cells from skin or gut overlapped little with blood T cells.

Libraries were prepared by immunoSEQ multiplex PCR; TCRdb keeps only in-frame clonotypes and omits some of them. The table includes 30,000 to 40,000 clones, around 90% detected once. This chain links TRBV28 with TRBJ2-1; D may be TRBD2 (6 bases). This receptor was taken from a woman aged 40 to 50 with a blood cancer, CMV-positive, and with a related stem cell donor. Sequences were obtained from PBMCs. This CDR3 is CASTSRREPYNEQFF. In DNA, the CDR3 is TGTGCCAGCACCTCAAGGAGGGAGCCCTACAATGAGCAGTTCTTC.